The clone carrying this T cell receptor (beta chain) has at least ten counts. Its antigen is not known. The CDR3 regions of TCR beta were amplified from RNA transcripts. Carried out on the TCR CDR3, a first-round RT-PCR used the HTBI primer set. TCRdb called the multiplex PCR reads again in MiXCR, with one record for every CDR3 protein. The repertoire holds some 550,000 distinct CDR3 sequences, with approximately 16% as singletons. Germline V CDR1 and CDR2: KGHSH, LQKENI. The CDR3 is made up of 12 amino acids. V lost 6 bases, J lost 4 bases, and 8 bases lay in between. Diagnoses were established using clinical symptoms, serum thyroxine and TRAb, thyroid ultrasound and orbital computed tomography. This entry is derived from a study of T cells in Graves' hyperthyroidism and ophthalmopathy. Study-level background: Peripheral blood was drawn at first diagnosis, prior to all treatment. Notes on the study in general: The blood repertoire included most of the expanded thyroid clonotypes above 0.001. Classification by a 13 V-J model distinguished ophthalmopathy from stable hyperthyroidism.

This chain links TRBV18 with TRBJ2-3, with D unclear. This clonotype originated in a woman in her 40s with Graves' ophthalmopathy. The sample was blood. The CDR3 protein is CASSRPPDTQYF. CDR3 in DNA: TGTGCCAGCTCTCGTCCACCAGATACGCAGTATTTT.